The 32 T cell receptor beta chains given below trace back to one sample, sequenced in a study of T-cell memory formation after mild COVID-19. In TCRdb, the 5' RACE reads were re-called with MiXCR into one record per CDR3 protein. The sample includes a few hundred thousand distinct CDR3 sequences, around 16% of them seen just once. Sequencing used PBMCs or a T cell subset sorted from them (not recorded which). These receptors all stem from a man aged 18 to 35 who had mild COVID-19 (a few samples of this study predate the infection). Cell type and time point are not known.

The chain carries TRBV20-1 and TRBJ1-6; TRBD1 agrees at 9 bases. Germline V CDR1 and CDR2: DFQATT, SNEGSKA (reference sequence). The junction had 16 bases not matched to a gene; V was cut back by 6 bases and J by 7 bases. The CDR3 is made up of 17 amino acids. The DNA for the CDR3 is TGCAGTGCCAGACAGACAGGGGGGCCTCGGGACAATTCACCCCTCCACTTT. This encodes CSARQTGGPRDNSPLHF.

The rearrangement links TRBV7-3 to TRBJ2-5, with D possibly being TRBD2 (6 bases). Germline V gives CDR1 SGHTA, CDR2 FQGTGA. Trimming left V 0 bases short and J 5 bases short, with 7 bases between. The CDR3 consists of 13 residues. This CDR3 is CASSLTAGETQYF. Here the CDR3 DNA reads TGTGCCAGCAGCTTAACTGCGGGGGAGACCCAGTACTTC.

This clonotype appeared a few times. DNA for the CDR3: TGTGCCAGCAGTGACCGAAGCGGGGGGGCCGTTTGGGAGACCCAGTACTTC. Amino acid sequence: CASSDRSGGAVWETQYF. The chain is built from TRBV6-5 and TRBJ2-5; 10 bases fit TRBD2. V dropped 5 bases and J dropped 5; count of bases not matched to a gene: 14. CDR3 length: 17 amino acids. The germline V gene has CDR1 MNHEY and CDR2 SVGAGI.

The chain has TRBV4-2 and TRBJ2-3, with TRBD2 matching over 10 bases. Germline trimming cut 5 bases from V and 1 base from J; bases unmatched to any gene: 6. Germline-derived CDR1 and CDR2 are LGHNA and YNFKEQ. This CDR3 contains 16 residues. Written as DNA, the CDR3 is TGTGCCAGCAGCGAGAGGCTAGCGGGGGGCACAGATACGCAGTATTTT. Translation: CASSERLAGGTDTQYF.

This clonotype has at least ten counts. CDR3 nucleotides: TGTGCCAGCGGGCCAGATACGCAGTATTTT. Amino acid sequence: CASGPDTQYF. The chain employs TRBV9 and TRBJ2-3; D remains unclear. The germline CDR1 and CDR2 sequences are SGDLS and YYNGEE. This CDR3 region has 10 residues. V was shortened by 7 bases and J by 4 bases, with 4 bases between the two germline ends.

This chain joins TRBV2 and TRBJ1-1, with a tentative D call TRBD1 (5 bases). CDR3 length: 13 amino acids. CDR1 SNHLY and CDR2 FYNNEI come from the germline V gene. V was pared by 0 bases and J by 4 bases, with 6 bases between. The CDR3 reads CASSEAQGTEAFF. The CDR3 DNA is TGTGCCAGCAGTGAAGCGCAGGGCACTGAAGCTTTCTTT.

This chain connects TRBV5-1 to TRBJ1-2; a possible D gene is TRBD1 (5 bases). Between the trimmed V and J ends, which lost 4 bases and 4 bases, there was a span of 17 bases. This CDR3 comprises 15 residues. Germline CDR1 SGHRS, CDR2 YFSETQ. This CDR3 reads CASSPQGQGGYGYTF. The CDR3 DNA follows: TGCGCCAGCAGCCCCCAAGGGCAGGGCGGCTATGGCTACACCTTC.

CDR3 in DNA: TGTGCCAGCAGCTTGGATTTGGTGAGGGAGACCCAGTACTTC. It specifies CASSLDLVRETQYF. This chain joins TRBV5-5 and TRBJ2-5; D not resolved. The CDR3 is made up of 14 amino acids. Germline V gives CDR1 SGHKS, CDR2 YYEKEE (reference sequence). The V and J ends lost 0 bases and 5 bases respectively, with 11 bases between them.

This clonotype has only a few counts. V is TRBV5-6 and J is TRBJ2-5; D is unclear. There are 14 residues in the CDR3. Trimming stripped 2 bases from V and 6 bases from J, with 14 bases between. CDR1 is SGHDT, CDR2 YYEEEE, per germline. The CDR3 DNA is TGTGCCAGCAGCTTACAAGCCGGGTGGAAGACCCAGTACTTC. Translated, it gives CASSLQAGWKTQYF.

This chain joins TRBV6-5 and TRBJ1-2; D is possibly TRBD1 (6 bases). CDR3 size: 14 residues. V was pared by 2 bases and J by 3 bases, with 10 bases between. Germline lookup yields CDR1 MNHEY and CDR2 SVGAGI. DNA of the CDR3: TGTGCCAGCAGTTACGGGGACAACTACTATGGCTACACCTTC. Its protein product is CASSYGDNYYGYTF.

This clonotype was seen at least ten times. The rearrangement uses TRBV7-2 and TRBJ2-7; 8 bases are a match to TRBD1. Looked up from germline, CDR1 is SGHTA and CDR2 is FQGNSA. This CDR3 region has 14 residues. V shed 5 bases and J 2 bases; nucleotides not matched to a gene: 5. CDR3 protein: CASSPQGGPYEQYV. The CDR3 DNA reads as TGTGCCAGCAGCCCACAGGGGGGACCCTACGAGCAGTACGTC.

The J gene is TRBJ2-2, the V gene TRBV6-1; TRBD1 matches at 10 bases. Germline assignment: CDR1 MNHNS and CDR2 SASEGT. With V trimmed by 10 bases and J by 6 bases, 2 bases remained unmatched. CDR3 size: 12 residues. The DNA for the CDR3 is TGTGCCAACGGACAGGGGGCCGGGGAGCTGTTTTTT. Amino acid sequence: CANGQGAGELFF.

This clonotype was seen a few times. The V call is TRBV12-3 or TRBV12-4, the J call TRBJ2-3, with a tentative D call TRBD2 (6 bases). The V and J ends lost 6 bases and 2 bases respectively, with 12 bases between them. The CDR3 contains 14 residues. CDR3 residues: CASSSLDYTDTQYF. The CDR3, as DNA: TGTGCCAGCAGCTCCCTGGACTACACAGATACGCAGTATTTT.

This chain uses TRBV7-2 with TRBJ1-6; D gene ambiguous. Germline V CDR1 and CDR2: SGHTA, FQGNSA. Trimming left V 0 bases short and J 8 bases short, with 17 bases between. The CDR3 runs 17 residues. In DNA form, the CDR3 reads TGTGCCAGCAGCTTAGCGATGGGGTCAGCCCCGTATTCACCCCTCCACTTT. It yields the protein CASSLAMGSAPYSPLHF.

There are a few counts of this clonotype. V and J are TRBV20-1 and TRBJ1-2; no clear D. Deletions cut 0 bases from V and 2 bases from J, with 7 bases between. This CDR3 has 13 residues. Germline lookup yields CDR1 DFQATT and CDR2 SNEGSKA (reference sequence). CDR3 bases: TGCAGTGCTAGAGAACAGCCGAACTATGGCTACACCTTC. This translates into CSAREQPNYGYTF.

The V gene is TRBV10-3, the J gene TRBJ1-3, with D possibly being TRBD1 (5 bases). Trimming shortened V by 7 bases and J by 2 bases, and 18 bases separated the two germline ends. Looked up from germline, CDR1 is ENHRY and CDR2 is SYGVKD. The CDR3 has 16 residues. CDR3 loop: CAINPGEGVTGNTIYF. The CDR3, as DNA: TGTGCCATCAACCCCGGGGAAGGGGTGACTGGAAACACCATATATTTT.

This clonotype appeared a few times. The chain links TRBV5-1 to TRBJ2-5; TRBD2 aligns across 13 bases. V dropped 5 bases and J dropped 5; count of bases not matched to a gene: 3. The CDR3 contains 14 residues. CDR1 and CDR2 (germline): SGHRS, YFSETQ. The CDR3 nucleotides are TGCGCCAGCAGACCGGGACTAGCGGGGGAGACCCAGTACTTC. This encodes CASRPGLAGETQYF.

V usage is TRBV24-1 and J usage is TRBJ1-5; D ambiguous. The CDR3 has 15 residues. Germline CDR1 KGHDR, CDR2 SFDVKD. V was clipped by 1 base and J by 1 base, with 7 bases between them. This CDR3 reads CATSDFGHSNQPQHF. As DNA, the CDR3 is TGTGCCACCAGTGATTTTGGGCACAGCAATCAGCCCCAGCATTTT.

This clonotype was detected a few times. The rearrangement links TRBV7-3 to TRBJ2-3, with unresolved D. The V end was cut by 0 bases, the J end by 4 bases, with 8 bases between. The CDR3 consists of 14 residues. The germline V gene has CDR1 SGHTA and CDR2 FQGTGA. CDR3 DNA: TGTGCCAGCAGCTTAACGGTTGGGCCAGATACGCAGTATTTT. This gives the protein CASSLTVGPDTQYF.

The chain is built from TRBV6-2 or TRBV6-3 and TRBJ1-5; D remains unclear. The ends were cut back, 2 bases at V and 5 bases at J, with 19 bases in the middle. The CDR3 is made up of 17 amino acids. Germline CDR1 and CDR2: MNHEY and SVGEGT. CDR3 sequence (DNA): TGTGCCAGCAGTTACGCTGGACCCGAGATTACATATCAGCCCCAGCATTTT. This gives the protein CASSYAGPEITYQPQHF.

The gene calls are TRBV29-1 and TRBJ2-1; possibly TRBD2 for D (6 bases). CDR1 is SQVTM, CDR2 ANQGSEA, per germline. The CDR3 totals 14 residues. V was cut by 4 bases and J by 4 bases, with 14 bases left in between. CDR3 in amino acids: CSVVGTLSYNEQFF. CDR3 nucleotides: TGCAGCGTTGTCGGGACTTTGAGTTACAATGAGCAGTTCTTC.

This clonotype came up many times. V is TRBV6-5 and J is TRBJ1-1, with TRBD1 identical over 7 bases. Trimming took 1 base from V and 1 from J; bases not matched to a gene: 3. Germline V lookup: CDR1 MNHEY, CDR2 SVGAGI. The CDR3 is 15 amino acids. In DNA, the CDR3 is TGTGCCAGCAGTTACTGGGCAGGGGGGAACACTGAAGCTTTCTTT. Amino acids: CASSYWAGGNTEAFF.

The V gene is TRBV7-9, the J gene TRBJ2-2, with 9 bases fitting TRBD2. This CDR3 is 15 amino acids long. Germline lookup yields CDR1 SEHNR and CDR2 FQNEAQ (reference sequence). Trimming cost V 4 bases and J 5 bases; bases outside gene matches: 5. The CDR3 DNA is TGTGCCAGCAGCTGGCTAGCGGGGAGGACCGGGGAGCTGTTTTTT. Residues: CASSWLAGRTGELFF. The full variable domain, rest sourced from reference TRBV7-9 and TRBJ2-2, is DTGVSQNPRHKITKRGQNVTFRCDPISEHNRLYWYRQTLGQGPEFLTYFQNEAQLEKSRLLSDRFSAERPKGSFSTLEIQRTEQGDSAMYLCASSWLAGRTGELFFGEGSRLTVL.

V and J are TRBV10-3 and TRBJ2-7; D is perhaps TRBD1 (5 bases). This CDR3 has 17 residues. Trimming cost V 4 bases and J 0 bases, with 19 bases left between them. Germline V gene sequence: CDR1 ENHRY, CDR2 SYGVKD. DNA for the CDR3: TGTGCCATCAGTGCGCCGGCGCCAGGGTTCAGCTCCTACGAGCAGTACGTC. It translates to CAISAPAPGFSSYEQYV.

The sample holds a few counts of this clonotype. This sequence joins TRBV6-2 or TRBV6-3 and TRBJ2-7; no clear D gene. The germline V and J ends were trimmed by 0 bases and 1 base, with 13 bases remaining between them. The CDR3 sequence is 16 residues long. CDR1 is MNHEY, CDR2 SVGEGT, per germline. The CDR3 bases are TGTGCCAGCAGTTACTCGAGTACTCCAGGTTCCTACGAGCAGTACGTC. Its protein is CASSYSSTPGSYEQYV.

The V and J genes are TRBV12-3 or TRBV12-4 and TRBJ2-2, with 7 bases matching TRBD2. The CDR3 covers 16 residues. With 7 bases clipped from V and 1 base from J, the junction kept 9 bases outside the gene matches. The CDR3 sequence: CASTVQPGGNTGELFF. The CDR3 DNA reads as TGTGCCAGCACTGTTCAACCGGGGGGGAACACCGGGGAGCTGTTTTTT.

The V and J genes are TRBV24-1 and TRBJ2-3; the match to TRBD2 covers 12 bases. CDR3 length equals 15 residues. Trimming cost V 7 bases and J 4 bases; bases outside gene matches: 5. Looked up from germline, CDR1 is KGHDR and CDR2 is SFDVKD. CDR3 in DNA: TGTGCCACCAGGTCTAGCGGGGGGGCCCCAGATACGCAGTATTTT. It is translated as CATRSSGGAPDTQYF.

This clonotype was counted at least ten times. This chain connects TRBV28 to TRBJ2-3; D may be TRBD2 (6 bases). Per the germline V gene, CDR1 is MDHEN and CDR2 is SYDVKM. The CDR3 extends over 15 amino acids. The ends were cut back, 3 bases at V and 1 base at J, with 11 bases in the middle. CDR3 region: CASSLGGLGTDTQYF. CDR3 sequence (DNA): TGTGCCAGCAGTTTGGGGGGACTGGGCACAGATACGCAGTATTTT.

The CDR3 reads CASSAGDHRGQYF. CDR3 sequence (DNA): TGTGCCAGCAGCGCAGGGGACCACCGGGGGCAGTACTTC. The V call is TRBV9, the J call TRBJ2-7, with D perhaps matching TRBD1 (6 bases). V was trimmed by 3 bases and J by 9 bases, leaving 16 bases between them. The CDR3 spans 13 residues. Germline V CDR1 and CDR2: SGDLS, YYNGEE.

This clonotype showed up just a few times. This chain uses TRBV7-2 with TRBJ2-4, with 9 bases matching TRBD2. The length of the CDR3 is 17 residues. CDR1 and CDR2 from the germline V gene are SGHTA and FQGNSA. J was trimmed by 7 bases and V by 2 bases; bases with no gene match: 12. The CDR3 here is CASSLRTSANTRNIQYF. The CDR3 region has the DNA TGTGCCAGCAGCTTAAGGACTAGCGCCAATACCCGCAACATTCAGTACTTC.

The genes are TRBV12-3 or TRBV12-4 and TRBJ2-1, with TRBD2 matching 10 bases. CDR3 length equals 15 residues. J lost 5 bases, V lost 6 bases, and 7 bases had no gene match. This CDR3 reads CASRSTSGPHNEQFF. Here the CDR3 DNA reads TGTGCCAGCAGGTCGACTAGCGGGCCACACAATGAGCAGTTCTTC.

The rearrangement links TRBV6-2 or TRBV6-3 to TRBJ2-3, with D unclear. V was shortened by 6 bases and J by 3 bases, with 13 bases between the two germline ends. The germline gives CDR1 MNHEY, CDR2 SVGEGT. This CDR3 is 14 amino acids long. The CDR3 nucleotides are TGTGCCAGCAGAGACGGGCCTAGAACAGATACGCAGTATTTT. The encoded protein is CASRDGPRTDTQYF.